This TCR beta chain emerged from a study of T cell responses to AZD1222 COVID-19 vaccine. Study in general: Second doses at about 4 or about 12 weeks were pooled. Overall study findings and caveats: The sample set comprised mostly white British donors with more females, and clonal diversity was possibly underestimated. In the spike-specific TCR repertoire, nearly half reportedly target unmutated variant regions. The repertoires were collected only after the peak T cell response.

Sequenced by immunoSEQ multiplex PCR; TCRdb stores in-frame clones only, minus some. The sample has approximately 100,000 clones, about nine tenths seen once; the top ten hold 45% to 55%. Concerning this clone itself: Its antigen remains unknown.

V shed 6 bases, J shed 1 base, and the junction held 13 bases outside the gene matches. This CDR3 is 18 amino acids long. The germline V gene has CDR1 SGHTA and CDR2 FQGNSA. The gene calls are TRBV7-2 and TRBJ2-2; TRBD2 aligns across 8 bases. The sample was peripheral blood, taken on day 0 of AZD1222 vaccination. This TCR came from an adult in good health. CDR3 DNA sequence: TGTGCCAGCAGTTCTAGACTAGCGTTAAACCAGAACACCGGGGAGCTGTTTTTT. Amino acids: CASSSRLALNQNTGELFF.